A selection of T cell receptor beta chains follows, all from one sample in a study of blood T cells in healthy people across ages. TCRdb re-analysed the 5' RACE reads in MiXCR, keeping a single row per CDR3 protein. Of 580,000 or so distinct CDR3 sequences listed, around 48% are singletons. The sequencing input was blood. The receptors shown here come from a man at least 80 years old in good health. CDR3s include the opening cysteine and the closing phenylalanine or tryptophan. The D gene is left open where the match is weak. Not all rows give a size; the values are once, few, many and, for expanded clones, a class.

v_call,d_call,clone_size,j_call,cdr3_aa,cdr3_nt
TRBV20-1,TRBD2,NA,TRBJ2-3,CSARFPAGVTDTQYF,TGCAGTGCTAGATTCCCAGCGGGGGTCACAGATACGCAGTATTTT
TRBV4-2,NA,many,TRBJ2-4,CASSLHPGLKNIQYF,TGTGCCAGCAGCCTGCATCCGGGACTCAAAAACATTCAGTACTTC
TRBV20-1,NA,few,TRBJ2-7,CSAETGSSYEQYF,TGCAGTGCTGAGACTGGAAGCTCCTACGAGCAGTACTTC
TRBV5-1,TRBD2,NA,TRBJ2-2,CASSPRTSSPSGELFF,TGCGCCAGCAGCCCTCGGACTAGCAGCCCCTCCGGGGAGCTGTTTTTT
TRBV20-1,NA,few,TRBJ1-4,CSARDGRVAINEKLFF,TGCAGTGCTAGAGATGGCAGGGTAGCGATTAATGAAAAACTGTTTTTT
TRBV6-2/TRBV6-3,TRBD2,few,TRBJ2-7,CASSYYRREVIEQYF,TGTGCCAGCAGTTATTATCGGCGGGAGGTTATCGAGCAGTACTTC
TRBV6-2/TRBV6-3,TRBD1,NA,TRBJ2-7,CASRRQSTGVFHEQYF,TGTGCCAGCAGGCGCCAATCGACAGGGGTCTTCCACGAGCAGTACTTC
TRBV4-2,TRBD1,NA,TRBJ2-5,CARSQEGTGTETQYF,TGTGCCCGCAGCCAAGAGGGGACAGGAACAGAGACCCAGTACTTC
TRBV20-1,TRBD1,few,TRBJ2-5,CSARAGTEHQETQYF,TGCAGTGCTAGGGCCGGGACAGAACACCAAGAGACCCAGTACTTC
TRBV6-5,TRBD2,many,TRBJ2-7,CASSHMGGETSYEQYF,TGTGCCAGCAGCCATATGGGGGGGGAAACATCCTACGAGCAGTACTTC
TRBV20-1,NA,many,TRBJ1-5,CSAWSGFDQPQHF,TGCAGTGCCTGGTCAGGGTTCGATCAGCCCCAGCATTTT
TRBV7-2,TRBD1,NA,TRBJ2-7,CASSPLDRASHEQYF,TGTGCCAGCAGCCCTCTTGACAGGGCATCCCACGAGCAGTACTTC
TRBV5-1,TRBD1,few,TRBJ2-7,CASSLGGGIYEQYF,TGCGCCAGCAGCTTGGGAGGGGGCATTTACGAGCAGTACTTC
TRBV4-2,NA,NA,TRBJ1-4,CASSQETDAGEKLFF,TGTGCCAGCAGCCAAGAAACGGACGCGGGGGAAAAACTGTTTTTT
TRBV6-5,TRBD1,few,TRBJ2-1,CASSYRRTGAGNEQFF,TGTGCCAGCAGTTACAGACGGACAGGGGCAGGGAATGAGCAGTTCTTC
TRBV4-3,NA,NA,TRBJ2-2,CASSQDWGVATGELFF,TGCGCCAGCAGCCAAGATTGGGGTGTGGCCACCGGGGAGCTGTTTTTT
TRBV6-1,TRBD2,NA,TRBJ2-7,CASRPLGLAESSYERYF,TGTGCCAGCAGACCTCTGGGACTAGCGGAATCCTCCTACGAACGGTACTTC
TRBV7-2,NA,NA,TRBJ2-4,CASSPAGRKSIQYF,TGTGCCAGCAGCCCGGCGGGCAGAAAAAGCATTCAGTACTTC
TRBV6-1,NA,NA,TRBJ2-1,CASSPARGNNEQFF,TGTGCCAGCAGTCCCGCCCGGGGTAACAATGAGCAGTTCTTC
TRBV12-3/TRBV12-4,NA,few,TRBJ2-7,CASSKARDAEQYF,TGTGCCAGCAGCAAGGCCAGGGACGCCGAGCAGTACTTC
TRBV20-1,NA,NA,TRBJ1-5,CSARDPDSLYSNQPQHF,TGCAGTGCTAGAGACCCGGACAGCCTTTATAGCAATCAGCCCCAGCATTTT
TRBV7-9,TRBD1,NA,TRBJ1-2,CASSSTGTGGRGYTF,TGTGCCAGCAGCTCCACCGGGACAGGGGGGCGTGGCTACACCTTC
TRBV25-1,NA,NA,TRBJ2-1,CASSDDGRSYNEQFF,TGTGCCAGCAGTGATGACGGACGCTCCTACAATGAGCAGTTCTTC
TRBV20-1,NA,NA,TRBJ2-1,CSARGATTYNEQFF,TGCAGTGCTAGGGGGGCTACTACCTACAATGAGCAGTTCTTC
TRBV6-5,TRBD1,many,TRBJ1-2,CASSGPSGGDYGYTF,TGTGCCAGCAGCGGCCCCTCAGGGGGGGACTATGGCTACACCTTC
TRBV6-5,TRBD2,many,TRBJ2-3,CASQTSGTSTDTQYF,TGTGCCAGCCAAACTAGCGGAACTAGCACAGATACGCAGTATTTT
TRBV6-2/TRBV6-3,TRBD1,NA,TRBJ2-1,CASSTGGGTGTYNEQFF,TGTGCCAGCAGTACGGGGGGCGGGACAGGGACTTACAATGAGCAGTTCTTC
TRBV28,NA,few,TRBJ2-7,CASTNPGVHGEQYF,TGTGCCAGCACCAACCCAGGGGTCCATGGGGAGCAGTACTTC
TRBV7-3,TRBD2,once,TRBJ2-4,CASSLMLAVYNEQYF,TGTGCCAGCAGCTTAATGCTAGCGGTATACAATGAGCAGTACTTC
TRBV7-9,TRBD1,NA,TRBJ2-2,CASSARTGGAGELFF,TGTGCCAGCAGCGCCCGGACAGGGGGGGCCGGGGAGCTGTTTTTT
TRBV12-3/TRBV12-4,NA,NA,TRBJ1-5,CASSETVGPQPQHF,TGTGCCAGCAGCGAGACCGTGGGACCTCAGCCCCAGCATTTT
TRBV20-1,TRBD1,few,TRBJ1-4,CSARTGGLDEKLFF,TGCAGTGCTAGGACAGGGGGCCTTGATGAAAAACTGTTTTTT
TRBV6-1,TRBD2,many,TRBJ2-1,CASSRGLGLAGGLAHNEQFF,TGTGCCAGCAGCCGAGGGCTGGGACTAGCGGGAGGGCTGGCACACAATGAGCAGTTCTTC
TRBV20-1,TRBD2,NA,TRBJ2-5,CSARPSSGRAYGTQYF,TGCAGTGCTAGACCCTCTAGCGGGAGGGCATACGGGACCCAGTACTTC
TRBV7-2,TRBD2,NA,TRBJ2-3,CASSLLGGGASDTQYF,TGTGCCAGCAGCTTACTAGGCGGGGGGGCGTCAGATACGCAGTATTTT
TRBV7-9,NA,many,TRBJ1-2,CASRNWDEEYGYTF,TGTGCCAGCAGAAACTGGGACGAAGAATATGGCTACACCTTC
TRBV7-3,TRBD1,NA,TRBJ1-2,CASSLRGDRPNYGYTF,TGTGCCAGCAGCTTAAGGGGGGACAGGCCCAACTATGGCTACACCTTC
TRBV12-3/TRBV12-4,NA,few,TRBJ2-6,CASTAGAAGANVLTF,TGTGCCAGCACGGCGGGTGCGGCTGGGGCCAACGTCCTGACTTTC
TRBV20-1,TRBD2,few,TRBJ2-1,CSARSREGGSYNEQFF,TGCAGTGCTAGAAGCCGGGAGGGGGGCTCCTACAATGAGCAGTTCTTC
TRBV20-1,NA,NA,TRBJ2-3,CSAQYPASRVDTQYF,TGCAGTGCGCAATATCCGGCCTCAAGAGTAGATACGCAGTATTTT